This T cell receptor beta chain was captured by sequencing in a study of blood T cell repertoires in COVID-19. The overall study: Acute and convalescent COVID-19 specimens originated in the United States, Italy and Spain.

Trimming at V came to 2 bases and at J to 0 bases, leaving 8 bases not matched to a gene. CDR1 LNHDA and CDR2 SQIVND come from the germline V gene (reference sequence). The CDR3 spans 19 residues. Per the original data handling: Estimates of nucleated cell counts were drawn from the amplification of reference gene primers. Method: immunoSEQ multiplex PCR; TCRdb's copy keeps in-frame clones and lacks some. The DNA gave D and trimming, while V, J and clone size come from that table. The sample lists 60,000 or so clones, roughly 89% occurring once. The source material was peripheral blood. The rearrangement joins TRBV19 to TRBJ2-6; 9 nucleotides agree with TRBD1. The TCR was taken from a man between 60 and 75 years old with active COVID-19. The DNA for the CDR3 is TGTGCCAGTAGTATACCCACGGGACAGGGTATCTCTGGGGCCAACGTCCTGACTTTC. Translated, it gives CASSIPTGQGISGANVLTF.